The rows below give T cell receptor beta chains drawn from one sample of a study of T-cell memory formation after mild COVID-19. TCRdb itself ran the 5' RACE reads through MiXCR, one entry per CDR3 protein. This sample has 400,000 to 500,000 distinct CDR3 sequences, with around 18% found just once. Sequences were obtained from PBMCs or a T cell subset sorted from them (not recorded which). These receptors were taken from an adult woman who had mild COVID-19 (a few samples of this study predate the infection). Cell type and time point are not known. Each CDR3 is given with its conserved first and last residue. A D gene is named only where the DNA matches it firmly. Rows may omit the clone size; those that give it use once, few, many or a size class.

CASSPWTDQETQYF	TGTGCCAGCAGCCCTTGGACAGACCAAGAGACCCAGTACTTC	TRBV7-2	TRBJ2-5	-	14	-
CSVEEGGQPQHF	TGCAGCGTTGAAGAGGGAGGTCAGCCCCAGCATTTT	TRBV29-1	TRBJ1-5	-	12	-
CASSSGTSGRYDQETQYF	TGTGCCAGCAGTTCAGGGACTAGCGGGAGGTACGACCAAGAGACCCAGTACTTC	TRBV12-3/TRBV12-4	TRBJ2-5	TRBD2	18	few
CASSQGDLSYEQYF	TGTGCCAGCAGCCAGGGGGACCTGTCCTACGAGCAGTACTTC	TRBV12-3/TRBV12-4	TRBJ2-7	TRBD1	14	few
CSVEGGLAGGYEQFF	TGCAGCGTTGAAGGTGGACTAGCGGGGGGCTATGAGCAGTTCTTC	TRBV29-1	TRBJ2-1	TRBD2	15	few
CASSLEDRGWETQYF	TGTGCCAGCAGCTTAGAGGACAGGGGATGGGAGACCCAGTACTTC	TRBV7-6	TRBJ2-5	TRBD1	15	-
CASSLLGSSNVF	TGTGCCAGCAGCCTCTTGGGCAGCTCGAATGTCTTT	TRBV3-1	TRBJ1-1	-	12	few
CASRQGGVQDTGELFF	TGTGCCAGCAGGCAAGGGGGAGTACAGGACACCGGGGAGCTGTTTTTT	TRBV6-4	TRBJ2-2	-	16	-
CASSHYALQVGEQYF	TGCGCCAGCAGCCATTATGCGCTACAAGTAGGCGAGCAGTACTTC	TRBV4-3	TRBJ2-7	-	15	few
CASSLIGGGYEQYF	TGTGCCAGCAGCTTGATCGGGGGAGGCTACGAGCAGTACTTC	TRBV5-6	TRBJ2-7	-	14	-
CASSKGTRDTEAFF	TGTGCCAGCAGTAAGGGGACCAGGGACACTGAAGCTTTCTTT	TRBV6-6	TRBJ1-1	-	14	few
CASSDITGRIDGYTF	TGTGCCAGCAGTGATATTACCGGGCGAATTGATGGCTACACCTTC	TRBV25-1	TRBJ1-2	-	15	-
CASSFTSGKNTGELFF	TGTGCCAGCAGCTTTACTAGCGGGAAGAACACCGGGGAGCTGTTTTTT	TRBV7-9	TRBJ2-2	TRBD2	16	-
CASSLASNTGELFF	TGTGCCAGCAGTTTGGCATCGAACACCGGGGAGCTGTTTTTT	TRBV12-3/TRBV12-4	TRBJ2-2	-	14	many
CAWSVGGGNTGELFF	TGTGCCTGGAGTGTCGGAGGGGGAAACACCGGGGAGCTGTTTTTT	TRBV30	TRBJ2-2	-	15	-
CAWSTGTGYSPLHF	TGTGCCTGGAGTACCGGGACAGGATATTCACCCCTCCACTTT	TRBV30	TRBJ1-6	TRBD1	14	-
CASSLFLSNTDTQYF	TGTGCCAGCAGCTTGTTCCTCTCCAACACAGATACGCAGTATTTT	TRBV5-4	TRBJ2-3	-	15	few
CASSIGGQNTEAFF	TGTGCCAGCAGTATTGGGGGACAGAACACTGAAGCTTTCTTT	TRBV12-3/TRBV12-4	TRBJ1-1	-	14	-
CASRTGRGGEQYF	TGTGCCAGCAGAACAGGCCGGGGGGGCGAGCAGTACTTC	TRBV28	TRBJ2-7	TRBD2	13	-
CASSLAKGGGNEQFF	TGTGCCAGCAGCTTGGCCAAGGGGGGCGGAAATGAGCAGTTCTTC	TRBV5-6	TRBJ2-1	-	15	-
CASSQDARLGEQYF	TGTGCCAGCAGCCAAGATGCCCGGCTGGGCGAGCAGTACTTC	TRBV3-1	TRBJ2-7	-	14	-
CSTSGIGSYNEQFF	TGCAGCACTAGCGGGATAGGCAGCTACAATGAGCAGTTCTTC	TRBV20-1	TRBJ2-1	TRBD2	14	-
CASSLSGTGYEQYF	TGTGCCAGCAGTTTGTCCGGGACAGGCTACGAGCAGTACTTC	TRBV27	TRBJ2-7	TRBD1	14	-
CASSLGQGLDEQYF	TGCGCCAGCAGCCTTGGACAGGGGCTCGACGAGCAGTACTTC	TRBV5-1	TRBJ2-7	TRBD1	14	few
CASSEPGTGAVSEQYF	TGTGCCAGCAGTGAACCCGGGACAGGCGCCGTGAGCGAGCAGTACTTC	TRBV25-1	TRBJ2-7	TRBD1	16	-
CASSPGRTSGTDTQYF	TGTGCCAGCAGCCCAGGGCGGACTAGCGGCACAGATACGCAGTATTTT	TRBV7-3	TRBJ2-3	TRBD2	16	few
CAISDQGGLNYTF	TGTGCCATCAGTGACCAGGGGGGGCTAAACTACACCTTC	TRBV10-3	TRBJ1-2	TRBD1	13	-
CSARDARDADWETQYF	TGCAGTGCTAGAGACGCAAGGGACGCTGACTGGGAGACCCAGTACTTC	TRBV20-1	TRBJ2-5	-	16	-
CATSDGGTGNQPQHF	TGTGCCACCAGTGATGGAGGGACAGGCAATCAGCCCCAGCATTTT	TRBV24-1	TRBJ1-5	TRBD1	15	few
CATSRDASDRYGYTF	TGTGCCACCAGCAGAGATGCCTCGGACAGGTATGGCTACACCTTC	TRBV15	TRBJ1-2	TRBD1	15	-
CASSGRNNEKLFF	TGTGCCAGCAGTGGCAGGAATAATGAAAAACTGTTTTTT	TRBV6-6	TRBJ1-4	-	13	-
CAISSGQGVGGYTF	TGTGCCATCAGTTCCGGGCAGGGAGTCGGCGGCTACACCTTC	TRBV10-3	TRBJ1-2	-	14	-
CSASVGPNLVGYGYTF	TGCAGTGCTAGTGTCGGACCAAACCTCGTAGGCTATGGCTACACCTTC	TRBV20-1	TRBJ1-2	-	16	-
CASSWTARETQYF	TGTGCCAGCAGCTGGACAGCGAGGGAGACCCAGTACTTC	TRBV25-1	TRBJ2-5	-	13	-
CASRGQARFSYNEQFF	TGTGCCAGCAGGGGACAGGCAAGATTCTCCTACAATGAGCAGTTCTTC	TRBV6-5	TRBJ2-1	TRBD1	16	many
CASSLVGPESYTF	TGTGCCAGCAGCTTAGTCGGTCCGGAGAGCTACACCTTC	TRBV7-9	TRBJ1-2	-	13	-
CASSLGSYRTNTEAFF	TGTGCCAGCAGCTTAGGGAGCTACAGGACGAACACTGAAGCTTTCTTT	TRBV7-9	TRBJ1-1	-	16	-
CASSVVRYTEAFF	TGTGCCAGCTCCGTCGTAAGGTACACTGAAGCTTTCTTT	TRBV28	TRBJ1-1	-	13	-
CASSQVTSGGAWLF	TGCGCCAGCAGCCAAGTGACTAGCGGGGGGGCCTGGCTCTTC	TRBV4-1	TRBJ2-1	TRBD2	14	-
CASSEGGKVTQYF	TGTGCCAGCAGTGAGGGGGGCAAGGTGACCCAGTACTTC	TRBV2	TRBJ2-5	-	13	-
CASSLAGLETQYF	TGCGCCAGCAGCTTAGCGGGATTAGAGACCCAGTACTTC	TRBV5-1	TRBJ2-5	TRBD2	13	-
CASSLFGGGNTEAFF	TGTGCCAGCAGCTTATTCGGCGGGGGCAACACTGAAGCTTTCTTT	TRBV7-2	TRBJ1-1	-	15	-
CASSVAGGPTGELFF	TGTGCCAGCAGCGTAGCGGGGGGGCCCACCGGGGAGCTGTTTTTT	TRBV9	TRBJ2-2	TRBD2	15	-
CASSLPGQGSNTEAFF	TGCGCCAGCAGCTTGCCGGGACAGGGCTCGAACACTGAAGCTTTCTTT	TRBV5-1	TRBJ1-1	TRBD1	16	-
CASSLVLPGYPYNEQFF	TGTGCCAGCAGCTTAGTTCTTCCAGGTTACCCCTACAATGAGCAGTTCTTC	TRBV7-8	TRBJ2-1	-	17	few